The 24 T cell receptor beta chains below all came from one sample that was sequenced in a study of T cell responses to AZD1222 COVID-19 vaccine. Repertoires were generated with immunoSEQ multiplex PCR, while TCRdb's copy carries only in-frame clones and drops some. The sample has 110,000 or so clones, roughly nine tenths seen once. Sequencing used peripheral blood, obtained on day 0 of AZD1222 vaccination. Receptor source: an adult in good health.

The V call is TRBV19, the J call TRBJ2-7; no definite D call. The germline CDR1 and CDR2 sequences are LNHDA and SQIVND (reference sequence). V lost 5 bases and J lost 0, with 14 bases in between. The CDR3 covers 15 residues. The CDR3 DNA is TGTGCCAGTAGTGCCGTCGGTGGCGGCTCCTACGAGCAGTACTTC. The encoded protein is CASSAVGGGSYEQYF.

The V call is TRBV19, the J call TRBJ1-2; D is possibly TRBD1 (6 bases). Trimming cost V 6 bases and J 7 bases, with 21 bases left between them. Germline V gives CDR1 LNHDA, CDR2 SQIVND (reference sequence). This CDR3 region has 15 residues. The CDR3 coding sequence is TGTGCCAGTAGAACCACCGGGGGGCCCGCTAGTGGCTACACCTTC. It yields the protein CASRTTGGPASGYTF.

This chain connects TRBV29-1 to TRBJ2-7; unclear D gene. There are 11 residues in the CDR3. Per the germline V gene, CDR1 is SQVTM and CDR2 is ANQGSEA. Trimming took 5 bases from V and 0 from J, leaving 5 bases between them. The chain's CDR3 is CSVRSSYEQYF. CDR3 DNA sequence: TGCAGCGTTCGGTCCTCCTACGAGCAGTACTTC.

The chain links TRBV10-3 to TRBJ2-2; D may correspond to TRBD1 or TRBD2 (7 bases each). The CDR3 has 19 amino acids. Trimming pared 0 bases from V and 4 bases from J, leaving 21 bases between. Germline CDR1 is ENHRY and CDR2 is SYGVKD. The chain's CDR3 is CAISESLDREGRGTGELFF. For the CDR3, the DNA is TGTGCCATCAGTGAGTCCCTTGACAGGGAGGGTAGAGGCACCGGGGAGCTGTTTTTT.

The chain couples TRBV19 to TRBJ2-3; 9 bases map to TRBD1. The CDR3 spans 14 residues. V gave up 6 bases and J gave up 3 bases; unmatched junction bases: 4. Looked up from germline, CDR1 is LNHDA and CDR2 is SQIVND (reference sequence). CDR3 sequence: CASRPGQGTDTQYF. In DNA form, the CDR3 reads TGTGCCAGTAGACCGGGACAGGGAACAGATACGCAGTATTTT.

This clone was seen once. The chain joins TRBV5-1 to TRBJ1-1, with 8 bases that match TRBD1. Losses at the gene ends were 4 bases for V and 7 bases for J; bases not matched to a gene: 9. CDR3 length equals 14 residues. Germline CDR1 and CDR2: SGHRS and YFSETQ. Written as DNA, the CDR3 is TGCGCCAGCAGCCAAATAGACAGGGGCCTTGAAGCTTTCTTT. Amino acids: CASSQIDRGLEAFF.

The chain has TRBV28 and TRBJ1-2, with D maybe TRBD1 (5 bases). CDR3 length equals 15 residues. The germline CDR1 and CDR2 sequences are MDHEN and SYDVKM. V lost 2 bases and J lost 6, with 16 bases in between. The CDR3 bases are TGTGCCAGCAGTTTAACTACCGGGACGCTCGATGGCTACACCTTC. Amino acid sequence: CASSLTTGTLDGYTF.

This chain connects TRBV18 to TRBJ2-7, with D perhaps matching TRBD2 (6 bases). Germline assignment: CDR1 KGHSH and CDR2 LQKENI. The CDR3 extends over 16 amino acids. V lost 2 bases and J lost 6, with 20 bases in between. CDR3 sequence (DNA): TGTGCCAGCTCACCAATTAATCGGGAGAAAGGCCCCGAGCAGTACTTC. Amino acids: CASSPINREKGPEQYF.

The genes are TRBV9 and TRBJ1-6; D is ambiguous. The CDR3 is 14 residues long. Germline CDR1 reads SGDLS; CDR2 reads YYNGEE. V was shortened by 0 bases and J by 10 bases, with 11 bases between the two germline ends. CDR3 amino acids: CASSVDGEGSPLHF. For the CDR3, the DNA is TGTGCCAGCAGCGTAGATGGCGAGGGATCACCCCTCCACTTT. Combining the CDR3 with reference TRBV9 and TRBJ1-6 gives the whole variable domain DSGVTQTPKHLITATGQRVTLRCSPRSGDLSVYWYQQSLDQGLQFLIQYYNGEERAKGNILERFSAQQFPDLHSELNLSSLELGDSALYFCASSVDGEGSPLHFGNGTRLTVT.

The chain is built from TRBV11-1 and TRBJ2-1; 8 nucleotides match TRBD2. The CDR3 spans 17 residues. Trimming cost V 0 bases and J 0 bases; bases outside gene matches: 4. The V gene's germline CDR1 is SGHAT and CDR2 FQDESV (reference sequence). CDR3 protein: CASSLAPSGSSYNEQFF. CDR3 nucleotides: TGTGCCAGCAGCTTAGCGCCCAGCGGGAGCTCCTACAATGAGCAGTTCTTC.

This sequence joins TRBV28 and TRBJ1-1; D perhaps matches TRBD1 (6 bases). Trimming left V 6 bases short and J 0 bases short, with 11 bases between. The CDR3 is 14 residues long. CDR1 is MDHEN and CDR2 is SYDVKM in the germline V gene. CDR3 residues: CASSWGGLNTEAFF. The CDR3 DNA is TGTGCCAGCAGCTGGGGGGGCCTGAACACTGAAGCTTTCTTT. Filled out from reference TRBV28 and TRBJ1-1, the complete variable domain reads DVKVTQSSRYLVKRTGEKVFLECVQDMDHENMFWYRQDPGLGLRLIYFSYDVKMKEKGDIPEGYSVSREKKERFSLILESASTNQTSMYLCASSWGGLNTEAFFGQGTRLTVV.

The chain recombines TRBV9 with TRBJ2-5; D ambiguous. V was cut by 4 bases and J by 1 base, with 11 bases left in between. CDR3 length: 14 amino acids. The germline gives CDR1 SGDLS, CDR2 YYNGEE. The CDR3 DNA is TGTGCCAGCAGCCTTTCGACATCCCAAGAGACCCAGTACTTC. Its translation is CASSLSTSQETQYF.

The genes are TRBV19 and TRBJ2-7; D not certain. Trimming stripped 10 bases from V and 0 bases from J, with 13 bases between. Germline V gene sequence: CDR1 LNHDA, CDR2 SQIVND (reference sequence). This CDR3 has 13 residues. For the CDR3, the DNA is TGTGCCACGAGCCCGACACGCTCCTACGAGCAGTACTTC. Translation: CATSPTRSYEQYF.

J is TRBJ2-7 and V is TRBV6-1; D unclear. The CDR3 spans 15 residues. Germline V gene lookup returns CDR1 MNHNS and CDR2 SASEGT. The V end was cut by 2 bases, the J end by 0 bases, with 11 bases between. CDR3: CASSESHLPSYEQYF. CDR3 nucleotides: TGTGCCAGCAGTGAATCCCACCTCCCCTCCTACGAGCAGTACTTC.

The chain couples TRBV5-1 to TRBJ2-1, with TRBD1 matching 8 bases. The CDR3 has 15 amino acids. V lost 5 bases and J lost 3; bases outside the gene matches: 7. The germline V gene encodes CDR1 SGHRS and CDR2 YFSETQ. The CDR3 bases are TGCGCCAGCAGGGAGGGACAGGTAATCTACAATGAGCAGTTCTTC. This gives the protein CASREGQVIYNEQFF. Together with reference TRBV5-1 and TRBJ2-1, the CDR3 gives the full variable domain: KAGVTQTPRYLIKTRGQQVTLSCSPISGHRSVSWYQQTPGQGLQFLFEYFSETQRNKGNFPGRFSGRQFSNSRSEMNVSTLELGDSALYLCASREGQVIYNEQFFGPGTRLTVL.

This chain connects TRBV6-1 to TRBJ2-7; D uncertain. V was clipped by 7 bases and J by 1 base, with 14 bases between them. CDR3 length: 14 residues. Germline V lookup: CDR1 MNHNS, CDR2 SASEGT. The CDR3 nucleotides read TGTGCCAGCACCTCCCAAACGCGGTCCTACGAGCAGTACTTC. Translated, it gives CASTSQTRSYEQYF.

The chain employs TRBV27 and TRBJ2-1, with 10 bases matching TRBD2. Germline CDR1 reads MNHEY; CDR2 reads SMNVEV (reference sequence). V was pared by 11 bases and J by 9 bases, with 10 bases of the junction left unmatched. This CDR3 is built from 13 residues. The CDR3 nucleotides read TGTGCCTCCCGGCTAGCGGGAGCGGTTGAGCAGTTCTTC. This gives the protein CASRLAGAVEQFF.

The chain joins TRBV19 to TRBJ2-4; D uncertain. Germline loops: CDR1 LNHDA, CDR2 SQIVND (reference sequence). Trimming took off 3 bases at V and 7 bases at J, with 13 bases between the two ends. The CDR3 runs to 14 residues. The CDR3 here is CASSIGRNRNIQYF. The CDR3 DNA reads as TGTGCCAGTAGTATTGGTAGGAATAGGAACATTCAGTACTTC.

This clone was observed a handful of times. The CDR3 bases are TGTGCCAGCAGTGAACTAGCGGGAGGCCAAGAGACCCAGTACTTC. Its protein product is CASSELAGGQETQYF. The V and J genes are TRBV6-1 and TRBJ2-5, with 11 bases lining up with TRBD2. Germline values: CDR1 MNHNS, CDR2 SASEGT. The CDR3 length is 15 residues. V trimming: 2 bases; J trimming: 1 base; junction bases outside the gene matches: 0.

The rearrangement links TRBV9 to TRBJ1-2; no definite D call. The CDR3 runs 14 residues. The V gene's germline CDR1 is SGDLS and CDR2 YYNGEE. Trimming took 4 bases from V and 3 from J, leaving 13 bases between them. CDR3 residues: CASSPGSVYYGYTF. The DNA of the CDR3 is TGTGCCAGCAGCCCCGGGTCAGTTTACTATGGCTACACCTTC.

The rearrangement joins TRBV5-1 to TRBJ1-6; D not certain. This CDR3 is built from 14 residues. Germline values: CDR1 SGHRS, CDR2 YFSETQ. The V and J ends lost 0 bases and 6 bases respectively, with 7 bases between them. The CDR3 nucleotides read TGCGCCAGCAGCTTGGTCGAGGTTAATTCACCCCTCCACTTT. This sequence encodes CASSLVEVNSPLHF.

V and J are TRBV11-2 and TRBJ1-5, with D tentatively TRBD1 (5 bases). The CDR3 runs 15 residues. Trimming pared 5 bases from V and 7 bases from J, leaving 18 bases between. CDR1 and CDR2 (germline): SGHAT, FQNNGV. The CDR3 DNA is TGTGCCAGCAGCGAGACCGGGACTTCAAGCCAGCCCCAGCATTTT. This gives the protein CASSETGTSSQPQHF.

This chain joins TRBV3-1 (or the pseudogene TRBV3-2) and TRBJ1-2; D call uncertain. This CDR3 comprises 11 residues. V lost 1 base, J lost 8 bases, and 5 bases lay in between. CDR1 and CDR2 (germline): LGHDT, YNNKEL (reference sequence). The CDR3: CASSQAQGYTF. The CDR3 DNA is TGTGCCAGCAGCCAAGCGCAAGGCTACACCTTC.

The chain employs TRBV19 and TRBJ1-3; 7 bases line up with TRBD1. This CDR3 is 16 amino acids long. J lost 2 bases, V lost 1 base, and 5 bases had no gene match. Germline CDR1 is LNHDA and CDR2 is SQIVND (reference sequence). The CDR3 sequence: CASSIGTGAPGNTIYF. The CDR3 nucleotides read TGTGCCAGTAGTATAGGTACAGGGGCTCCTGGAAACACCATATATTTT.